This T cell receptor beta chain was observed in a study of blood T cell repertoires in COVID-19. Study as a whole: The study drew acute and convalescent COVID-19 samples from the United States, Italy and Spain. Sources were T cells, B-cell-depleted T cells, or PBMCs; the material itself was cDNA or gDNA.

In this sample, this clone turned up once. Unmatched junction bases numbered 5, after V lost 4 bases and J lost 0 bases. From germline, CDR1 is SGHAT and CDR2 FQNNGV. This CDR3 comprises 16 residues. Per the original data handling: Reference gene primers were amplified, and this amplification served to estimate nucleated cell counts. Measured with immunoSEQ multiplex PCR; TCRdb has only the in-frame clones, and not every one. V and J calls plus clone size are reproduced from that table; the DNA served to infer D and trimming. Here the sample spans 150,000 to 200,000 clones, 90% being singletons. This rearrangement joins TRBV11-2 to TRBJ1-1; 10 bases are a match to TRBD1. Sequencing was carried out using peripheral blood. The origin of this receptor is a man in his fifties or sixties with acute or convalescent COVID-19. The CDR3 sequence is CASSSGQGDMNTEAFF. CDR3 bases: TGTGCCAGCAGCTCCGGACAGGGGGACATGAACACTGAAGCTTTCTTT.